The source of this T cell receptor (beta chain) is a study of blood T cell repertoires in COVID-19. Across the study: From the United States, Italy and Spain came samples of acute and convalescent COVID-19. PBMCs, B-cell-depleted T cells, or T cells were the source of the cDNA or gDNA that made up the material.

The CDR3 spans 17 residues. Germline V CDR1 and CDR2: SGHVS, FQNEAQ. Trimming removed 7 bases from V and 0 bases from J, with 20 bases in between. Under the authors' procedure: Estimation of nucleated cell counts relied on the amplification of reference gene primers. Profiling relied on immunoSEQ multiplex PCR, and the TCRdb table lists in-frame clones only, not all of them. The V and J calls and the clone size are those of that table, but D and trimming were determined from the DNA. The data show about 98,000 clones, 91% seen once. The specimen sequenced was peripheral blood. This sequence originates from a young man with acute or convalescent COVID-19. The chain links TRBV7-8 to TRBJ2-3; possible D gene TRBD2, 7 bases. The DNA of the CDR3 is TGTGCCAGCACCTTTAGGGAGGGGGGAACTAGCACAGATACGCAGTATTTT. It encodes CASTFREGGTSTDTQYF.